This TCR beta chain was profiled in a study of blood T cell repertoires in COVID-19 (TCRdb year 2020). General notes on the study: Samples from collaborators originated in the United States, Italy and Spain and spanned both the acute and convalescent phases of COVID-19. The material from the prospective study consisted of cDNA or gDNA derived from T cells, B-cell-depleted T cells, or PBMCs. Subjects who had been exposed to COVID-19, were actively infected with it, or had recovered from it provided the deeply sampled blood TCRbeta repertoires that made up the dataset. The repertoires were released in a freely available public database meant as a resource for research on the immune response to SARS-CoV-2. The samples were drawn from two sources: the first 160 participants of the ongoing ImmuneRACE study, and some 1,300 subjects contributed by 6 global collaborators. The sample metadata nearly always contained a de-identified subject ID, COVID-19 status, age in years and sex. HLA class I and class II types, where available, came from metadata supplied by the sample provider rather than from assay-based typing.

The trim is 6 bases for V and 5 bases for J, with a gap of 11 bases between the germline ends. CDR3 length: 11 amino acids, cysteine to phenylalanine. The DNA shown is the 33-base CDR3, in frame from base 1. CDR1 DFQATT and CDR2 SNEGSKA are derived from the germline V gene (reference sequence). The immunoSEQ Assay, a bias-controlled multiplex PCR, was used to amplify TCRbeta CDR3 regions from genomic DNA. The authors' pipeline ran thus. The number of nucleated cells in each sample was estimated from the amplification of reference gene primers within the assay. To quantify the absolute abundance of each unique TCRbeta CDR3 rearrangement, sequence reads were collapsed and filtered. For each sample, productive Simpson clonality was calculated as the square root of Simpson's diversity index across productive rearrangements. What TCRdb holds here is the immuneACCESS table cut down to in-frame rearrangements. Part of the clones is not present; checked against another copy, under half of the missing clones reflect an unresolved V gene, and the others are unexplained. The DNA gave D and trimming, while V, J and clone size come from that table. Across this sample there are about 46,000 clones, with 85% to 90% seen only once. The ten largest clones add up to under 6.5% of the sample.

Collaborating institutions collected whole blood in K2EDTA tubes following their own protocols. For TCRbeta analysis, collaborators shipped samples in one of three forms: frozen whole blood, isolated PBMCs, or DNA extracted from either of those sample types. General findings and caveats noted by the study authors: The quantity of clinical and demographic metadata differed by source and by participant and was supplied without curation.

A note on this clone: It lacks a known antigen. Per-base qualities were not stored, and no clone one base away is much larger.

This sequence uses TRBV20-1 and TRBJ2-7; TRBD1 is a possible D gene, resting on 5 matching bases. Specimen: peripheral blood. This receptor was obtained from a man aged 55 to 70 with acute or convalescent COVID-19. At the DNA level, the sequence is TGCAGTGCGGGGCGGCTGGACGAGCAGTACTTC. It codes for CSAGRLDEQYF.